One sample yielded the 5 T cell receptor beta chains listed below, sequenced in a study of blood T cell repertoires in COVID-19. Assay used: immunoSEQ multiplex PCR; TCRdb lists only in-frame clones, some missing. This sample has nearly 95,000 clones, with about 77% found just once. The sequencing input was peripheral blood. All receptors derive from a human donor in a cohort sampled during active COVID-19.

The V gene is TRBV5-4, the J gene TRBJ2-7, with TRBD2 matching over 7 bases. This CDR3 contains 15 residues. The trim removed 4 bases at V and 0 bases at J, leaving 7 bases unmatched. Germline-derived CDR1 and CDR2 are SGHNT and YYREEE (reference sequence). The DNA for the CDR3 is TGTGCCAGCAGCCCCTCGCTAGCGGACTCCTACGAGCAGTACTTC. It is translated as CASSPSLADSYEQYF.

This clone was found a few times. This chain links TRBV6-5 with TRBJ1-3, with 7 bases that match TRBD1. CDR3 length: 16 amino acids. Trimming cost V 0 bases and J 0 bases; bases outside gene matches: 2. CDR1 is MNHEY and CDR2 is SVGAGI in the germline V gene. The CDR3 DNA follows: TGTGCCAGCAGTTACTCGACAGGGAACTCTGGAAACACCATATATTTT. Encoded protein: CASSYSTGNSGNTIYF.

The V and J genes are TRBV2 and TRBJ2-3; D ambiguous. Trimming shortened V by 4 bases and J by 6 bases, and 11 bases separated the two germline ends. This CDR3 is 13 amino acids long. Germline V gives CDR1 SNHLY, CDR2 FYNNEI. CDR3 DNA: TGTGCCAGCAGTGCGTTTTTATCGGATACGCAGTATTTT. It yields the protein CASSAFLSDTQYF.

This clone was counted between two and nine times. The gene calls are TRBV6-5 and TRBJ2-1, with 9 bases fitting TRBD2. This CDR3 has 13 amino acids. From germline, CDR1 is MNHEY and CDR2 SVGAGI. The V segment lost 8 bases and the J segment 7 bases; nucleotides outside the gene matches: 6. Here the CDR3 reads CASRRLAGNEQFF. CDR3 coding DNA: TGTGCCAGCCGTCGCCTAGCGGGGAATGAGCAGTTCTTC.

Of note for this clone: One end of the junction is discordant with germline, which a read error may explain. The chain's CDR3 is CASSEPRGRGLMLDF. The CDR3, as DNA: TGTGCCAGCAGTGAACCCAGAGGGAGGGGCTTAATGTTGGACTTC. This chain joins TRBV25-1 and TRBJ2-5, with 7 nucleotides matching TRBD2. Germline loops: CDR1 MGHDK, CDR2 SYGVNS. The CDR3 totals 15 residues.